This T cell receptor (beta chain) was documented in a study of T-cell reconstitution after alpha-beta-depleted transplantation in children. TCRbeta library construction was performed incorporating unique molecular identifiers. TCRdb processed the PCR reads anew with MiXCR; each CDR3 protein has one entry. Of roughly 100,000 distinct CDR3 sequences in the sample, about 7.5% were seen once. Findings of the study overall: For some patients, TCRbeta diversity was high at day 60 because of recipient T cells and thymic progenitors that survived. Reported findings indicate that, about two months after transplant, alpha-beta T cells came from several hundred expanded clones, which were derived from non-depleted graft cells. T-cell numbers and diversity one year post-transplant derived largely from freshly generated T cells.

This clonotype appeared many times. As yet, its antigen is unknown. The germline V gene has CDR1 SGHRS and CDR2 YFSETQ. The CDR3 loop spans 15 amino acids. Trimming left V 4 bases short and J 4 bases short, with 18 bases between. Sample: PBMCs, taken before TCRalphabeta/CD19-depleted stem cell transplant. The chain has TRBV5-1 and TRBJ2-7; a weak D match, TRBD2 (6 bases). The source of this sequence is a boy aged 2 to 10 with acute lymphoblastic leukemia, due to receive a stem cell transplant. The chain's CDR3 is CASSLGGGNRYEQYF. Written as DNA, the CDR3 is TGCGCCAGCAGCCTAGGCGGCGGGAATCGGTACGAGCAGTACTTC.